The sample holds a few counts of the clone carrying this T cell receptor beta chain. The antigen remains unidentified. The data are from a study of shared clonotypes between healthy human individuals. General study points: Investigators expected sequencing depth to affect clonotype sharing among donors.

The run depth of the assay was deep. The repertoire was sequenced with immunoSEQ multiplex PCR; TCRdb's copy has only in-frame clones and lacks some. Found here are about 960,000 clones, around three quarters of them singletons; the top ten hold nearly 1.5%. CDR3 length: 15 amino acids. The ends were cut back, 0 bases at V and 2 bases at J, with 11 bases in the middle. Germline V gives CDR1 SGHKS, CDR2 YYEKEE (reference sequence). The V and J genes are TRBV5-5 and TRBJ1-2; no clear D. Material: memory CD4+ T cells sorted from blood. This sample's subset: CD45RA-negative fraction. This clonotype originated in a man between 18 and 29 years old in good health. The CDR3 loop reads CASSLEGRTNYGYTF. The CDR3 region has the DNA TGTGCCAGCAGCTTGGAGGGCAGAACCAACTATGGCTACACCTTC.